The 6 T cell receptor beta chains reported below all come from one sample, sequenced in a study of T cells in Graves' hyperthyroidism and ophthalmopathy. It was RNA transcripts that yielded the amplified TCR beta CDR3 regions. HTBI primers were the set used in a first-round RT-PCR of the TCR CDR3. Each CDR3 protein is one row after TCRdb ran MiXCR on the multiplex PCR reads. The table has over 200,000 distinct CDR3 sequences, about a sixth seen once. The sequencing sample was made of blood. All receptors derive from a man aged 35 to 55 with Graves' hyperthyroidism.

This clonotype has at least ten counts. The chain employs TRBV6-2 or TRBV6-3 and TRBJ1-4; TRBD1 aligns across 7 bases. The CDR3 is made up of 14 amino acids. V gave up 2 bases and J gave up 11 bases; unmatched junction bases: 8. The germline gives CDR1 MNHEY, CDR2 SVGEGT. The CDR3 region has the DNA TGTGCCAGCAGTTACGCTAGGGACAGACGCAAACTGTTTTTT. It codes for CASSYARDRRKLFF.

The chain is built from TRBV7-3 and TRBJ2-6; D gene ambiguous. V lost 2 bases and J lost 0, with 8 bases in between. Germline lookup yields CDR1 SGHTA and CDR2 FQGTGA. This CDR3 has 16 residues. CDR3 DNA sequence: TGTGCCAGCAGCTTAGAACACAACTCTGGGGCCAACGTCCTGACTTTC. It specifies CASSLEHNSGANVLTF.

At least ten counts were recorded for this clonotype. The CDR3 DNA reads as TGTGCCAGCAGCCGCCTCGCGGCGGGGGATACCTACGAGCAGTACTTC. The encoded protein is CASSRLAAGDTYEQYF. The chain has TRBV5-6 and TRBJ2-7; 7 bases line up with TRBD2. Germline V CDR1 and CDR2: SGHDT, YYEEEE. Germline trimming cut 4 bases from V and 2 bases from J; bases unmatched to any gene: 12. The CDR3 runs 16 residues.

The CDR3 DNA follows: TGTGCCAGCAGTGAAGGACAGGGGGCCGCTGAAGCTTTCTTT. The encoded protein is CASSEGQGAAEAFF. J is TRBJ1-1 and V is TRBV6-1, with 10 bases that match TRBD1. This CDR3 contains 14 residues. The germline V gene encodes CDR1 MNHNS and CDR2 SASEGT. The junction had 2 bases not matched to a gene; V was cut back by 1 base and J by 6 bases.

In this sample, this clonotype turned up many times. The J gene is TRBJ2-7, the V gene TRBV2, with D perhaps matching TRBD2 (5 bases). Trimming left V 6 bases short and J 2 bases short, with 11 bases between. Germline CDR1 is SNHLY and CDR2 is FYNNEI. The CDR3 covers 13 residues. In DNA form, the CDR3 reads TGTGCCAGCAGCTCCGGGATGACCTACGAGCAGTACTTC. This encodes CASSSGMTYEQYF.

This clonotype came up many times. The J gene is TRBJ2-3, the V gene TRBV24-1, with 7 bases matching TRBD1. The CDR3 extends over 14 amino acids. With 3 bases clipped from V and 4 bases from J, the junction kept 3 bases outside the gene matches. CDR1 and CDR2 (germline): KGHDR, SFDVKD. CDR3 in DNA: TGTGCCACCAGTGATCGAACAGGGGCAGATACGCAGTATTTT. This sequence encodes CATSDRTGADTQYF.